This TCR beta chain came from a study of T cell repertoires in cytomegalovirus infection. This CDR3 has 14 residues. CDR1 is SNHLY and CDR2 is FYNNEI in the germline V gene. Trimming shortened V by 6 bases and J by 2 bases, and 13 bases separated the two germline ends. TCRdb reanalysed the reads using MiXCR and keeps one entry per CDR3 protein. This sample has fewer than 550,000 distinct CDR3 sequences, with about 30% found just once. Sequenced input: PBMCs. The receptor was derived from a human donor in good health (CMV status not recorded). Some clones in this sample may be carry-over from other donors' samples. J is TRBJ2-5 and V is TRBV2, with D maybe TRBD2 (6 bases). CDR3 in amino acids: CASSQTGTQETQYF. As DNA, the CDR3 is TGTGCCAGCAGCCAAACCGGGACTCAAGAGACCCAGTACTTC.